This T cell receptor (beta chain) was identified during a study of tumor and adjacent non-tumor tissue in lung cancer. On this clonotype: It may be a read error: a sequence one base away is much more abundant.

This sample's RNA came from whole unsorted tissue. The normal lung tissue was taken more than 3 cm from the tumor edge. The CDR3 contains 13 residues. Germline V gene data show CDR1 as MNHNS and CDR2 as SASEGT. The library came from three nested PCR rounds adapted from ARM-PCR protocols. TCRdb reprocessed the multiplex PCR reads via MiXCR and lists one record per CDR3 protein. The sample has about 75,000 distinct CDR3 sequences, about two thirds seen once; the top ten hold roughly 25%. This clonotype originated in a woman aged 50 to 60 with non-small cell lung cancer. The source material was distant non-tumor lung tissue. The chain carries TRBV6-1 and TRBJ2-7; D not resolved. CDR3: CTSSEDAPYEQYF. DNA of the CDR3: TGTACCAGCAGTGAAGACGCTCCCTACGAGCAGTACTTC.